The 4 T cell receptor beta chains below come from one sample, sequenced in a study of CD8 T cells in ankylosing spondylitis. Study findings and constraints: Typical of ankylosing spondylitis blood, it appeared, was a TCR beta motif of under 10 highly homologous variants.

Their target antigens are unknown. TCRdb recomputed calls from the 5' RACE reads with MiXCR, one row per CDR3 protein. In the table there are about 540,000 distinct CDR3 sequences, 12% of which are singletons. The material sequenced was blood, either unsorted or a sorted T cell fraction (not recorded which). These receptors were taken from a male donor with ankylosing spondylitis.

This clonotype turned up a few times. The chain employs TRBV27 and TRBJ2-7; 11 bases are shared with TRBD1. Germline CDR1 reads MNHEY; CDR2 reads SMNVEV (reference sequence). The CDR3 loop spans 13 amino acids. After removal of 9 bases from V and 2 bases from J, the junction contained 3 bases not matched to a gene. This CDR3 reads CASRTGGTYEQYF. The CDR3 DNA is TGTGCCAGTCGGACAGGGGGCACCTACGAGCAGTACTTC.

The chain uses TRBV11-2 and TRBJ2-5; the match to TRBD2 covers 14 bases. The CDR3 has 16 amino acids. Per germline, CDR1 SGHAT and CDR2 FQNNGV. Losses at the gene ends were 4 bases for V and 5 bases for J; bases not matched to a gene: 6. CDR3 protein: CASSSGLAGGSETQYF. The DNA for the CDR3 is TGTGCCAGCAGCTCCGGACTAGCGGGAGGTTCGGAGACCCAGTACTTC.

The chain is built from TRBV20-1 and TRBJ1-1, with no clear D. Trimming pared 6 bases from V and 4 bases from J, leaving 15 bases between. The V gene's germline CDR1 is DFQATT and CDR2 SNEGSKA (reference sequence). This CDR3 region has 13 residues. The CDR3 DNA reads TGCAGTGCCCTACCACCCGTCGGCACTGAAGCTTTCTTT. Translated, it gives CSALPPVGTEAFF.

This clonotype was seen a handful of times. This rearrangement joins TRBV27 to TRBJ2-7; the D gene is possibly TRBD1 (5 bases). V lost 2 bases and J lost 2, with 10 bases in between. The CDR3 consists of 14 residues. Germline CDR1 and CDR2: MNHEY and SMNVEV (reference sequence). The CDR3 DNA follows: TGTGCCAGCAGTTTAGGGGTCAGGGCCTACGAGCAGTACTTC. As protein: CASSLGVRAYEQYF.